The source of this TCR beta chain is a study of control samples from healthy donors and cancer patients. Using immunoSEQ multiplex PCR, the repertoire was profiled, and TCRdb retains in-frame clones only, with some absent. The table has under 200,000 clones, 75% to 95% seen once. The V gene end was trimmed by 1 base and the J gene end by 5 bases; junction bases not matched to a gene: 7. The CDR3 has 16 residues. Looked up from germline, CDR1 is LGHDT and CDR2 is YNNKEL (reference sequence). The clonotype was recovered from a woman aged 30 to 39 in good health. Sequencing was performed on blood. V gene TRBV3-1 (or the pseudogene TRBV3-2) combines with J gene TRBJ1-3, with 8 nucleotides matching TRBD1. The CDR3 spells CASSQGDRGNRNTIYF. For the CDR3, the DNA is TGTGCCAGCAGCCAAGGCGACAGGGGTAATAGAAACACCATATATTTT.